These T cell receptor beta chains were read from a single sample in a study of shared clonotypes between healthy human individuals. Profiled with immunoSEQ multiplex PCR; TCRdb holds only in-frame clones, not every one. The data contain roughly 720,000 clones, around 90% of them singletons. Input material: memory CD8+ T cells from PBMCs. The receptors shown here come from a man aged 18 to 30 in good health. Some clones in this sample may be carry-over from other donors' samples. The CDR3 runs from the conserved cysteine through the conserved F or W. A D gene is named only where the DNA matches it firmly. Clone size, where shown, is once, few, many, or a class for clones that have expanded.

V gene,J gene,clone size,D gene,CDR3 DNA,CDR3 protein
TRBV6-5,TRBJ2-1,.,TRBD2,TGTGCCAGCAGTCACGGGACTAGCGGGAGGACTGAGCAGTTCTTC,CASSHGTSGRTEQFF
TRBV14,TRBJ2-7,.,.,TGTGCCAGCAGCCAAGGAAACTGGCGGGGTCCACCCTACGAGCAGTACTTC,CASSQGNWRGPPYEQYF
TRBV6-6,TRBJ2-5,.,.,TGTGCCAGCAGAGACAGGGAGGGGGAGACCCAGTACTTC,CASRDREGETQYF
TRBV6-1,TRBJ1-5,.,TRBD1,TGTGCCAGCACCGACAGGGGCTATAGCAATCAGCCCCAGCATTTT,CASTDRGYSNQPQHF
TRBV6-5,TRBJ1-5,.,TRBD1,TGTGCCAGCAGTTGGACAGGGGGAGTGGATCAGCCCCAGCATTTT,CASSWTGGVDQPQHF
TRBV7-2,TRBJ1-1,.,.,TGTGCCAGCAGCTTCGGACATGGGTCCAACACTGAAGCTTTCTTT,CASSFGHGSNTEAFF
TRBV14,TRBJ2-3,.,.,TGTGCCAGCAGCCAAGTCGGGTCAGATACGCAGTATTTT,CASSQVGSDTQYF
TRBV27,TRBJ2-7,.,TRBD2,TGTGCCAGCAGTTCCCCGGTGCTAGCGGGGTTCTACGAGCAGTACTTC,CASSSPVLAGFYEQYF
TRBV27,TRBJ2-2,once,.,TGTGCCAGCAGTTATGCAGCGAACACCGGGGAGCTGTTTTTT,CASSYAANTGELFF
TRBV6-6,TRBJ2-1,.,.,TGTGCCAGCAGTTATGGGTATCCCTCTGAGCAGTTCTTC,CASSYGYPSEQFF
TRBV13,TRBJ2-7,.,TRBD1,TGTGCCAGCAGCTTAGGGGGGACAGGGGGCTACGAGCAGTACTTC,CASSLGGTGGYEQYF
TRBV4-1,TRBJ1-2,.,TRBD1,TGCGCCAGCAGCCAACCAGGGGGCGATGGCTACACCTTC,CASSQPGGDGYTF
TRBV9,TRBJ2-1,.,.,TGTGCCAGCAGCGTAGCCGGGCAGGGGCATGAGCAGTTCTTC,CASSVAGQGHEQFF
TRBV27,TRBJ1-1,.,.,TGTGCCAGCAGTTTATCCGCCGGGGCGCTGAACACTGAAGCTTTCTTT,CASSLSAGALNTEAFF
TRBV9,TRBJ2-1,.,TRBD2,TGTGCCAGCAGCGCCTTCGGGACTAGCCTTAGCAATGAGCAGTTCTTC,CASSAFGTSLSNEQFF
TRBV2,TRBJ2-3,.,.,TGTGCCAGCAGTGATGAGGCAGGGTGGGCAGATACGCAGTATTTT,CASSDEAGWADTQYF
TRBV7-6,TRBJ2-1,.,TRBD1,TGTGCCAGCAGCGAGACAGGGTCCACCTTCTACAATGAGCAGTTCTTC,CASSETGSTFYNEQFF
TRBV27,TRBJ1-2,.,.,TGTGCCAGCAGTTTAGGGCCTAACTATGGCTACACCTTC,CASSLGPNYGYTF
TRBV28,TRBJ1-2,.,.,TGTGCCAGCAGTGACGGTGGCTACACCTTC,CASSDGGYTF
TRBV6-1,TRBJ2-7,few,.,TGTGCCAGCAGTGAGTTTAGGGACGCGTACGAGCAGTACTTC,CASSEFRDAYEQYF
TRBV19,TRBJ2-2,few,.,TGTGCCAGTAGTTTTGGGGGGAACACCGGGGAGCTGTTTTTT,CASSFGGNTGELFF
TRBV27,TRBJ1-2,.,TRBD1,TGTGCCAGCAGTTTAGTGGCAGGGGGCTTCTATGGCTACACCTTC,CASSLVAGGFYGYTF
TRBV11-3,TRBJ2-7,.,.,TGTGCCAGCAGCGGCAGGGGGGCTTTTTTC,CASSGRGAFF
TRBV30,TRBJ1-1,.,.,TGTGCCTGGAGTGCCTGGGACGGTCACACTGAAGCTTTCTTT,CAWSAWDGHTEAFF
TRBV19,TRBJ2-1,.,.,TGTGCCAGTAGTATAGTTGAAGCGGCACCCTACAATGAGCAGTTCTTC,CASSIVEAAPYNEQFF
TRBV27,TRBJ2-5,.,.,TGTGCCAGCAGTTTAGGGGCAGGGTGGCTAAAGGAGACCCAGTACTTC,CASSLGAGWLKETQYF
TRBV9,TRBJ2-1,.,TRBD2,TGTGCCAGCAGCGCTCCCTTGCGAATAGCGGGAGACAATGAGCAGTTCTTC,CASSAPLRIAGDNEQFF
TRBV27,TRBJ1-1,.,.,TGTGCCAGCAGTTTCGGACGGACGAACACTGAAGCTTTCTTT,CASSFGRTNTEAFF
TRBV7-9,TRBJ2-3,.,.,TGTGCCAGCAGCCATCGGCGGGGCGGAGATACGCAGTATTTT,CASSHRRGGDTQYF
TRBV10-3,TRBJ2-3,.,.,TGTGCCATCAGTGAGTCGAGTACTGCGGTAATAAGCACAGATACGCAGTATTTT,CAISESSTAVISTDTQYF
TRBV11-2,TRBJ2-2,.,.,TGTGCCAGCAGCTTAGGGAGACTAGGAAAACCCGGGGAGCTGTTTTTT,CASSLGRLGKPGELFF
TRBV2,TRBJ2-7,.,.,TGTGCCAGCAGTGAGTTCTACGAGCAGTACTTC,CASSEFYEQYF
TRBV2,TRBJ2-1,.,.,TGTGCCAGCACTCTCCAAGGGGACCCCTACAATGAGCAGTTCTTC,CASTLQGDPYNEQFF
TRBV7-9,TRBJ2-1,.,.,TGTGCCAGCAGCTTGCTGCAAGGCGGACGTTACAATGAGCAGTTCTTC,CASSLLQGGRYNEQFF
TRBV29-1,TRBJ1-2,.,.,TGCAGCGTTGAAGTCGATACCGTACTACAAACCGATGGCTACACCTTC,CSVEVDTVLQTDGYTF
TRBV28,TRBJ1-5,.,.,TGTGCCAGCAGTTTATCCCCCAATCAGCCCCAGCATTTT,CASSLSPNQPQHF
TRBV19,TRBJ1-5,.,.,TGTGCCAGTGATAAGGGATGGCAGCCCCAGCATTTT,CASDKGWQPQHF
TRBV5-1,TRBJ2-3,.,TRBD2,TGCGCCAGCAGCCCCAGGGGGGCGGGAGGGCCTAACACAGATACGCAGTATTTT,CASSPRGAGGPNTDTQYF
TRBV9,TRBJ2-1,.,TRBD2,TGTGCCAGCAGCGGCATAACTAGCGGGACCCAATTTTCCTACAATGAGCAGTTCTTC,CASSGITSGTQFSYNEQFF
TRBV28,TRBJ2-7,.,.,TGTGCCAGCAGTTACCCGGCAGGGGAACAGTACTTC,CASSYPAGEQYF